This passage covers 13 T cell receptor beta chains from one sample sequenced in a study of T cells after yellow fever vaccination. MiXCR, applied by TCRdb to the 5' RACE reads, yields one record per CDR3 protein. The sample has 550,000 to 750,000 distinct CDR3 sequences; roughly 14% are singletons. The sample consisted of PBMCs, taken on the day of the yellow fever booster vaccination. These receptors were collected from a man aged 30 to 45 who received the YFV17D yellow fever vaccine.

This rearrangement joins TRBV20-1 to TRBJ2-1; 7 bases map to TRBD2. The V and J ends lost 3 bases and 12 bases, in that order; junction bases with no gene match: 17. The CDR3 has 15 amino acids. Germline loops: CDR1 DFQATT, CDR2 SNEGSKA (reference sequence). The CDR3 DNA follows: TGCAGTGCTAGGCACACTAGCGAGCCAACGGTATGGCAGTTCTTC. Its protein is CSARHTSEPTVWQFF.

This clonotype was detected only a few times. This rearrangement joins TRBV5-1 to TRBJ2-5; 8 bases are a match to TRBD1. Germline V gives CDR1 SGHRS, CDR2 YFSETQ. Unmatched junction bases numbered 6, after V lost 2 bases and J lost 3 bases. The CDR3 runs 15 residues. CDR3 residues: CASSFGQGVEETQYF. CDR3 DNA sequence: TGCGCCAGCAGCTTTGGACAGGGAGTGGAAGAGACCCAGTACTTC.

This clonotype was seen only a few times. The gene calls are TRBV4-3 and TRBJ1-6, with D uncertain. Germline assignment: CDR1 LGHNA and CDR2 YSLEER. Trimming shortened V by 2 bases and J by 9 bases, and 14 bases separated the two germline ends. This CDR3 region has 15 residues. The DNA of the CDR3 is TGCGCCAGCAGCCAATGGTCGGACGGAAGTTCACCCCTCCACTTT. Amino acids: CASSQWSDGSSPLHF.

This clonotype was recorded at least ten times. The rearrangement joins TRBV12-3 or TRBV12-4 to TRBJ2-7, with D perhaps matching TRBD2 (6 bases). The CDR3 is 15 residues long. V was shortened by 6 bases and J by 3 bases, with 18 bases between the two germline ends. CDR3 sequence: CASSEGPGGNYEQYF. Written as DNA, the CDR3 is TGTGCCAGCAGCGAGGGTCCCGGAGGGAACTACGAGCAGTACTTC.

This clonotype was detected only a few times. The gene calls are TRBV24-1 and TRBJ2-2; tentative D call: TRBD2 (5 bases). Germline CDR1 KGHDR, CDR2 SFDVKD. This CDR3 is 16 amino acids long. Trimming took off 3 bases at V and 4 bases at J, with 14 bases between the two ends. The DNA for the CDR3 is TGTGCCACCAGTGATATCCGGGGAACGGGCACCGGGGAGCTGTTTTTT. It specifies CATSDIRGTGTGELFF.

In this sample, this clonotype turned up many times. The rearrangement joins TRBV7-2 to TRBJ2-1; 8 bases are a match to TRBD2. Germline CDR1 is SGHTA and CDR2 is FQGNSA. V lost 5 bases, J lost 4 bases, and 7 bases stayed unmatched. This CDR3 has 15 residues. The CDR3 DNA follows: TGTGCCAGCAGCCCTCGGGCGGGAGGATACAATGAGCAGTTCTTC. This gives the protein CASSPRAGGYNEQFF.

The chain has TRBV7-9 and TRBJ2-3; 8 nucleotides line up with TRBD2. The length of the CDR3 is 14 residues. CDR1 and CDR2 (germline): SEHNR, FQNEAQ (reference sequence). With 8 bases clipped from V and 4 bases from J, the junction kept 8 bases outside the gene matches. CDR3 bases: TGTGCCAGCGCTAGAGGAGCGGGGGCAGATACGCAGTATTTT. Amino acid sequence: CASARGAGADTQYF.

This clonotype was counted between two and nine times. The chain combines TRBV6-5 with TRBJ2-2; D may be TRBD2 (5 bases). CDR1 and CDR2 (germline): MNHEY, SVGAGI. Trimming stripped 4 bases from V and 6 bases from J, with 9 bases between. This CDR3 has 13 residues. As DNA, the CDR3 is TGTGCCAGCAGTTTCCTAGCAGCCGGGGAGCTGTTTTTT. The encoded protein is CASSFLAAGELFF.

There are a few counts of this clonotype. J is TRBJ2-1 and V is TRBV7-3, with D perhaps matching TRBD2 (9 bases). V shed 5 bases and J shed 4 bases, with 24 bases lying between them. The CDR3 is 18 amino acids. Germline lookup yields CDR1 SGHTA and CDR2 FQGTGA. The chain's CDR3 is CASSPQGGSGSYYNEQFF. In nucleotides, the CDR3 is TGTGCCAGCAGCCCACAGGGGGGTAGCGGGAGCTATTACAATGAGCAGTTCTTC.

The chain joins TRBV7-9 to TRBJ2-1; D perhaps matches TRBD2 (5 bases). The V gene's germline CDR1 is SEHNR and CDR2 FQNEAQ (reference sequence). V was cut by 4 bases and J by 0 bases, with 13 bases left in between. CDR3 length: 16 amino acids. CDR3 sequence: CASSSRALSSYNEQFF. The DNA for the CDR3 is TGTGCCAGCAGCTCGCGGGCGCTGAGCTCCTACAATGAGCAGTTCTTC. Based on the CDR3 plus reference TRBV7-9 and TRBJ2-1, the full variable domain is DTGVSQNPRHKITKRGQNVTFRCDPISEHNRLYWYRQTLGQGPEFLTYFQNEAQLEKSRLLSDRFSAERPKGSFSTLEIQRTEQGDSAMYLCASSSRALSSYNEQFFGPGTRLTVL.

The chain joins TRBV6-1 to TRBJ2-7; D call uncertain. V was trimmed by 8 bases and J by 3 bases, leaving 14 bases between them. This CDR3 region has 13 residues. Germline CDR1 and CDR2: MNHNS and SASEGT. The CDR3 spells CASVTGHFYEQYF. CDR3 in DNA: TGTGCCAGCGTCACGGGTCACTTCTACGAGCAGTACTTC.

Ten or more counts support this clonotype. The V call is TRBV12-3 or TRBV12-4, the J call TRBJ2-1; 12 bases agree with TRBD2. The ends lost 6 bases at V and 4 bases at J; junction bases unmatched: 7. The CDR3 loop spans 16 amino acids. The CDR3 DNA reads as TGTGCCAGCAGCCACGGACTAGCGGGGATATACAATGAGCAGTTCTTC. Its protein is CASSHGLAGIYNEQFF.

The rearrangement links TRBV7-2 to TRBJ2-7; either TRBD1 or TRBD2 may supply D (5 bases each). Between the trimmed V and J ends, which lost 3 bases and 0 bases, there was a span of 12 bases. CDR1 and CDR2 (germline): SGHTA, FQGNSA. This CDR3 is built from 15 residues. In DNA form, the CDR3 reads TGTGCCAGCAGCTTTGGGGGACCGAGCTCCTACGAGCAGTACTTC. Amino acids: CASSFGGPSSYEQYF. The whole variable domain, filled in from reference TRBV7-2 and TRBJ2-7, reads GAGVSQSPSNKVTEKGKDVELRCDPISGHTALYWYRQSLGQGLEFLIYFQGNSAPDKSGLPSDRFSAERTGGSVSTLTIQRTQQEDSAVYLCASSFGGPSSYEQYFGPGTRLTVT.